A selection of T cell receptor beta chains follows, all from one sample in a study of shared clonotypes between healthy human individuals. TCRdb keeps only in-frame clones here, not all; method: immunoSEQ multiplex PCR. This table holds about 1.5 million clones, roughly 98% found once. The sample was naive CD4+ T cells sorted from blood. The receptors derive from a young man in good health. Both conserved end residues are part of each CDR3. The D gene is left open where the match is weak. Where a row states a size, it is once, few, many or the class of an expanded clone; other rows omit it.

CDR3 protein: CAWSVATWDPSGNTIYF
CDR3 DNA: TGTGCCTGGAGTGTCGCCACTTGGGACCCCTCTGGAAACACCATATATTTT
clone size: -
J gene: TRBJ1-3
D gene: -
V gene: TRBV30

CDR3 protein: CASSSEAGTGHSDTQYF
CDR3 DNA: TGCGCCAGCAGCTCGGAAGCCGGGACAGGACATTCAGATACGCAGTATTTT
clone size: -
J gene: TRBJ2-3
D gene: TRBD1
V gene: TRBV5-1

CDR3 protein: CATSIIRGQGSYEQYF
CDR3 DNA: TGTGCCACCAGCATTATACGGGGCCAGGGGTCCTACGAGCAGTACTTC
clone size: -
J gene: TRBJ2-7
D gene: -
V gene: TRBV15

CDR3 protein: CASSPRDQNTGELFF
CDR3 DNA: TGTGCCAGTAGCCCAAGGGACCAAAACACCGGGGAGCTGTTTTTT
clone size: -
J gene: TRBJ2-2
D gene: -
V gene: TRBV19

CDR3 protein: CASRKSRGEQFF
CDR3 DNA: TGCGCCAGCAGGAAGAGCAGGGGTGAACAGTTCTTC
clone size: -
J gene: TRBJ2-1
D gene: -
V gene: TRBV23-1

CDR3 protein: CASSRGQEETQYF
CDR3 DNA: TGCGCCAGCAGCAGAGGACAGGAAGAGACCCAGTACTTC
clone size: -
J gene: TRBJ2-5
D gene: TRBD1
V gene: TRBV5-1

CDR3 protein: CASSPLPPGQFKNYGYTF
CDR3 DNA: TGTGCCAGCTCACCCCTACCCCCGGGACAGTTCAAAAACTATGGCTACACCTTC
clone size: -
J gene: TRBJ1-2
D gene: TRBD1
V gene: TRBV18

CDR3 protein: CASSLFQPGGLEQFF
CDR3 DNA: TGTGCCAGCAGTTTATTCCAGCCGGGAGGGCTTGAGCAGTTCTTC
clone size: -
J gene: TRBJ2-1
D gene: TRBD2
V gene: TRBV28

CDR3 protein: CASSLAPHRMSNQPQHF
CDR3 DNA: TGTGCCAGCAGCTTAGCACCCCATCGGATGAGCAATCAGCCCCAGCATTTT
clone size: -
J gene: TRBJ1-5
D gene: -
V gene: TRBV7-8

CDR3 protein: CAIRASLGETQYF
CDR3 DNA: TGTGCCATTCGGGCGTCTTTAGGGGAGACCCAGTACTTC
clone size: -
J gene: TRBJ2-5
D gene: -
V gene: TRBV10-3

CDR3 protein: CASSLPGGYGYTF
CDR3 DNA: TGTGCCAGCAGCTTGCCCGGGGGCTATGGCTACACCTTC
clone size: -
J gene: TRBJ1-2
D gene: -
V gene: TRBV5-5

CDR3 protein: CASKPLGHYGYTF
CDR3 DNA: TGTGCCAGCAAGCCTCTTGGGCACTATGGCTACACCTTC
clone size: -
J gene: TRBJ1-2
D gene: -
V gene: TRBV11-2

CDR3 protein: CASSIRGQAYEQYF
CDR3 DNA: TGTGCCAGCAGCATCCGCGGACAGGCCTACGAGCAGTACTTC
clone size: -
J gene: TRBJ2-7
D gene: TRBD1
V gene: TRBV5-4

CDR3 protein: CARSYYRTNTEAFF
CDR3 DNA: TGTGCCAGAAGCTACTACAGGACGAACACTGAAGCTTTCTTT
clone size: -
J gene: TRBJ1-1
D gene: -
V gene: TRBV5-3

CDR3 protein: CASSPTHGSPDTQYF
CDR3 DNA: TGCGCCAGCAGCCCGACCCACGGGAGTCCAGATACGCAGTATTTT
clone size: -
J gene: TRBJ2-3
D gene: -
V gene: TRBV5-1

CDR3 protein: CASSYLAGLYEQYF
CDR3 DNA: TGTGCCAGCAGTTACCTGGCGGGCCTCTACGAGCAGTACTTC
clone size: -
J gene: TRBJ2-7
D gene: -
V gene: TRBV6-6

CDR3 protein: CASSTDRVGANVLTF
CDR3 DNA: TGTGCCAGTAGTACCGACAGGGTTGGGGCCAACGTCCTGACTTTC
clone size: -
J gene: TRBJ2-6
D gene: TRBD1
V gene: TRBV19

CDR3 protein: CASSQQFGVSGANVLTF
CDR3 DNA: TGTGCCAGCAGCCAACAATTCGGGGTTAGTGGGGCCAACGTCCTGACTTTC
clone size: once
J gene: TRBJ2-6
D gene: -
V gene: TRBV7-9

CDR3 protein: CASSQGGTSPLDAGELFF
CDR3 DNA: TGCGCCAGCAGCCAAGGAGGGACTAGCCCATTAGACGCCGGGGAGCTGTTTTTT
clone size: -
J gene: TRBJ2-2
D gene: TRBD2
V gene: TRBV4-3

CDR3 protein: CASSTGTGVNYGYTF
CDR3 DNA: TGTGCCAGTAGTACCGGGACAGGTGTGAACTATGGCTACACCTTC
clone size: -
J gene: TRBJ1-2
D gene: TRBD1
V gene: TRBV19

CDR3 protein: CASSDRGRFEAFF
CDR3 DNA: TGTGCCAGCAGTGACAGGGGGAGGTTTGAAGCTTTCTTT
clone size: -
J gene: TRBJ1-1
D gene: TRBD1
V gene: TRBV6-1

CDR3 protein: CASSSASTYNEQFF
CDR3 DNA: TGTGCCAGCAGCTCAGCAAGCACCTACAATGAGCAGTTCTTC
clone size: -
J gene: TRBJ2-1
D gene: -
V gene: TRBV6-5

CDR3 protein: CASREHGANQPQHF
CDR3 DNA: TGTGCCAGCAGAGAGCATGGGGCAAATCAGCCCCAGCATTTT
clone size: -
J gene: TRBJ1-5
D gene: -
V gene: TRBV27

CDR3 protein: CASSPNGPPYEQYF
CDR3 DNA: TGTGCCAGCTCACCAAACGGCCCCCCGTACGAGCAGTACTTC
clone size: -
J gene: TRBJ2-7
D gene: -
V gene: TRBV18

CDR3 protein: CASGGTAVSYNEQFF
CDR3 DNA: TGTGCCAGCGGGGGGACAGCCGTCTCCTACAATGAGCAGTTCTTC
clone size: -
J gene: TRBJ2-1
D gene: -
V gene: TRBV9

CDR3 protein: CASSRDSSGNTIYF
CDR3 DNA: TGTGCCAGCAGTCGGGACAGCTCTGGAAACACCATATATTTT
clone size: -
J gene: TRBJ1-3
D gene: TRBD1
V gene: TRBV7-2

CDR3 protein: CASRESGLGTPGELFF
CDR3 DNA: TGTGCCAGCAGGGAGTCGGGGCTCGGAACACCCGGGGAGCTGTTTTTT
clone size: -
J gene: TRBJ2-2
D gene: -
V gene: TRBV2

CDR3 protein: CASSFGGALMNEQFF
CDR3 DNA: TGTGCCAGCAGCTTTGGGGGCGCCTTAATGAATGAGCAGTTCTTC
clone size: -
J gene: TRBJ2-1
D gene: -
V gene: TRBV11-2

CDR3 protein: CASSLQALNTEAFF
CDR3 DNA: TGCGCCAGCAGCTTACAGGCGCTGAACACTGAAGCTTTCTTT
clone size: -
J gene: TRBJ1-1
D gene: -
V gene: TRBV5-1

CDR3 protein: CASSQGTALSGNTIYF
CDR3 DNA: TGTGCCAGCAGCCAGGGGACAGCTCTCTCTGGAAACACCATATATTTT
clone size: -
J gene: TRBJ1-3
D gene: TRBD1
V gene: TRBV4-2

CDR3 protein: CASSLLGDSSYEQYF
CDR3 DNA: TGTGCCAGCAGTTTACTAGGGGACAGCTCCTACGAGCAGTACTTC
clone size: -
J gene: TRBJ2-7
D gene: TRBD1
V gene: TRBV28

CDR3 protein: CASSYPGDTQYF
CDR3 DNA: TGTGCCAGCAGTTACCCGGGGGATACGCAGTATTTT
clone size: -
J gene: TRBJ2-3
D gene: -
V gene: TRBV6-6

CDR3 protein: CASSSPVGGAYTGELFF
CDR3 DNA: TGTGCCAGCAGCTCCCCAGTGGGGGGCGCGTACACCGGGGAGCTGTTTTTT
clone size: -
J gene: TRBJ2-2
D gene: -
V gene: TRBV5-4

CDR3 protein: CASSELGEGAYEQYF
CDR3 DNA: TGTGCCAGCAGTGAATTGGGGGAGGGTGCCTACGAGCAGTACTTC
clone size: once
J gene: TRBJ2-7
D gene: TRBD2
V gene: TRBV25-1

CDR3 protein: CASSTSGSTDTQYF
CDR3 DNA: TGTGCCAGCAGTACTAGCGGAAGCACAGATACGCAGTATTTT
clone size: -
J gene: TRBJ2-3
D gene: TRBD2
V gene: TRBV6-5

CDR3 protein: CASSPSGVLGYGYTF
CDR3 DNA: TGTGCCAGCAGCCCATCAGGTGTATTAGGCTATGGCTACACCTTC
clone size: once
J gene: TRBJ1-2
D gene: -
V gene: TRBV7-6

CDR3 protein: CASSYRERPTGELFF
CDR3 DNA: TGCGCCAGCAGTTACCGGGAACGACCCACCGGGGAGCTGTTTTTT
clone size: -
J gene: TRBJ2-2
D gene: -
V gene: TRBV5-1

CDR3 protein: CAWRGRQGREKLFF
CDR3 DNA: TGTGCCTGGAGGGGGAGACAGGGCCGAGAAAAACTGTTTTTT
clone size: -
J gene: TRBJ1-4
D gene: TRBD1
V gene: TRBV30

CDR3 protein: CASSYEGDGYTF
CDR3 DNA: TGTGCCAGCTCATACGAGGGGGATGGCTACACCTTC
clone size: -
J gene: TRBJ1-2
D gene: -
V gene: TRBV18

CDR3 protein: CASSVSPDAGELFF
CDR3 DNA: TGTGCCAGCAGCGTTTCACCCGACGCCGGGGAGCTGTTTTTT
clone size: -
J gene: TRBJ2-2
D gene: -
V gene: TRBV9